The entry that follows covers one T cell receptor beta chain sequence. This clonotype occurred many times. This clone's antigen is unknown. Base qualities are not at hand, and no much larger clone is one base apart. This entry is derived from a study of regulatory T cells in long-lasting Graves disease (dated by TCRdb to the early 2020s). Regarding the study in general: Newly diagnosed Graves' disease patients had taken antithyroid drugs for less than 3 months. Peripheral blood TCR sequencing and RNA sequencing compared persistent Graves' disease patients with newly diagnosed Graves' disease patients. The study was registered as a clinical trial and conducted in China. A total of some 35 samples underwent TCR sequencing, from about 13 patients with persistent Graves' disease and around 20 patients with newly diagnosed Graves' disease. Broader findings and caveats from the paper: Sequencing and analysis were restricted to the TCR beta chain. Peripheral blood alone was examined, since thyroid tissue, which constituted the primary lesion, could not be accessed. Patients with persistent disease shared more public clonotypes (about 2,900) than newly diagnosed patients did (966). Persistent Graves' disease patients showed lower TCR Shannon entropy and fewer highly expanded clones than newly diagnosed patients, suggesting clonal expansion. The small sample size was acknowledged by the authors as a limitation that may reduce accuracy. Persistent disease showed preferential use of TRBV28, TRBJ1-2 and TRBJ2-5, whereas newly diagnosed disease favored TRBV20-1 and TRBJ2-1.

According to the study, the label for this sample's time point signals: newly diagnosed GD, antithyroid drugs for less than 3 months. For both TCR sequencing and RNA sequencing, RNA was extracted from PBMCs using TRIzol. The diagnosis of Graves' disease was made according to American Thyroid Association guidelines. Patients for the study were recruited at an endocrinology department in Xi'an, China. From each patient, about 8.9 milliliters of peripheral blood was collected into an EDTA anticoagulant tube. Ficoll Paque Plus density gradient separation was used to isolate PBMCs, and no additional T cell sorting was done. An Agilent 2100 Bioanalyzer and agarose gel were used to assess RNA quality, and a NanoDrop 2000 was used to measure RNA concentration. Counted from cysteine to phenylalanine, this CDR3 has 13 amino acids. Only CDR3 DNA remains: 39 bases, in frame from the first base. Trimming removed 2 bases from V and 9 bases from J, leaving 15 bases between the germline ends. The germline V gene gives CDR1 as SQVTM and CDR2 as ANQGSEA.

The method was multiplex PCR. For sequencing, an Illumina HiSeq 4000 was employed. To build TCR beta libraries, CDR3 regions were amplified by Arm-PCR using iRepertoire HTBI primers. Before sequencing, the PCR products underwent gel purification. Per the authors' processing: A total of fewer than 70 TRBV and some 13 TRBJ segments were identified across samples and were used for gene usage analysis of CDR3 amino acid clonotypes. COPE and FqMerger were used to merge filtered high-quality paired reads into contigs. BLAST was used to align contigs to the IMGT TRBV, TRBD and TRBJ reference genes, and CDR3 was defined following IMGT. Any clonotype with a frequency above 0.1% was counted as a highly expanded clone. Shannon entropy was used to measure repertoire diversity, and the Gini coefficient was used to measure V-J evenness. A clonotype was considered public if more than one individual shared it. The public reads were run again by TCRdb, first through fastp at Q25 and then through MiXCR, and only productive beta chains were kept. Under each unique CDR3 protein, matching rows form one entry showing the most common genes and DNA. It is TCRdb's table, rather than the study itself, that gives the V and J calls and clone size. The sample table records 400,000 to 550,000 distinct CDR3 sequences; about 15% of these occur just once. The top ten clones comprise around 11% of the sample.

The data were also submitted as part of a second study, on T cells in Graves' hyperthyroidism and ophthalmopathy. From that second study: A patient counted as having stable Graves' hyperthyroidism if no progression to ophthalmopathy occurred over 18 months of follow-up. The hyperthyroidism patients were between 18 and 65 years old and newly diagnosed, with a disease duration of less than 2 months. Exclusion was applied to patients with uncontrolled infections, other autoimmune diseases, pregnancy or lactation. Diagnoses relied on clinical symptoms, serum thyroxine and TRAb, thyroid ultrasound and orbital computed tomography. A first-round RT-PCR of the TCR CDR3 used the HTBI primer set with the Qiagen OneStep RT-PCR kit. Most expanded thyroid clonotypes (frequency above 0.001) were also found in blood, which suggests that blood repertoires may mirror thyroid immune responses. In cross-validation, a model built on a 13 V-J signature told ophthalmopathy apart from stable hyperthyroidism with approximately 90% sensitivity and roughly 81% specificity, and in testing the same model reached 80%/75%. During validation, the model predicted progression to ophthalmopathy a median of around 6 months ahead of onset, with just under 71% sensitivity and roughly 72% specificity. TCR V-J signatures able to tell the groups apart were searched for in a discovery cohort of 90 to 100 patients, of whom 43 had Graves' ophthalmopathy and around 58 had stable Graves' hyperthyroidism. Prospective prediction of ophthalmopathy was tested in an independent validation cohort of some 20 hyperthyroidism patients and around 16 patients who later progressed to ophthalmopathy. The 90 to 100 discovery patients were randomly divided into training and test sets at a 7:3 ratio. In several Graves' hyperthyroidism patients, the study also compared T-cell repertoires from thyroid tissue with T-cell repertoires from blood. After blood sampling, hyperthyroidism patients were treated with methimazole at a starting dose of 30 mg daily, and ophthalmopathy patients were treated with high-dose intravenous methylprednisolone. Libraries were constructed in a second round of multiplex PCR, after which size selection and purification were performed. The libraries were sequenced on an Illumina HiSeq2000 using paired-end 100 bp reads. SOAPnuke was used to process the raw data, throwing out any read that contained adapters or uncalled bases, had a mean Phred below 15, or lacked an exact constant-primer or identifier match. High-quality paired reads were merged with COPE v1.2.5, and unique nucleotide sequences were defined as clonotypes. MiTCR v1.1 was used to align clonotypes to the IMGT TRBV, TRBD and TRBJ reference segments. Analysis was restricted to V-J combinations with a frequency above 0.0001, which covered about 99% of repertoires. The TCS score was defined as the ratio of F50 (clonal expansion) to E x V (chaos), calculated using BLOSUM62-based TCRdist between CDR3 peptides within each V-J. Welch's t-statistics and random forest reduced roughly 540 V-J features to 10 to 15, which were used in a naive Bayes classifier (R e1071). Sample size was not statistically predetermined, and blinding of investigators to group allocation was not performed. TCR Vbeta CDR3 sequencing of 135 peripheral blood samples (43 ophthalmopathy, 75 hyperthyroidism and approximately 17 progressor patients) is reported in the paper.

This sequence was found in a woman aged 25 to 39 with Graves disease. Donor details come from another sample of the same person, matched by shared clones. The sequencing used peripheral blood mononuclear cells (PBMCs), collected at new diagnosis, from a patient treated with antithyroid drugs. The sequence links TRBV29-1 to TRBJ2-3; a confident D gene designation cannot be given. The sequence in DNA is TGCAGCGTTGAAATCAGCGACAAGGACACGCAGTATTTT. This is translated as CSVEISDKDTQYF.